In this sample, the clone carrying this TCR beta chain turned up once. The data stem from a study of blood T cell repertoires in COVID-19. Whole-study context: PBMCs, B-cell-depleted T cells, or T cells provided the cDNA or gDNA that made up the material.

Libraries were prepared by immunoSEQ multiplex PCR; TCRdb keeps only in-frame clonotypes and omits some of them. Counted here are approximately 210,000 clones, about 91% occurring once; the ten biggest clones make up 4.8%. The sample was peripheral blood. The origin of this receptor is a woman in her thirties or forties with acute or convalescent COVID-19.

CDR3: CASSQGPDRVYGYTF. CDR3 DNA sequence: TGTGCCAGCAGTCAAGGGCCGGACAGGGTCTATGGCTACACCTTC. The rearrangement uses TRBV28 and TRBJ1-2, with 8 bases that match TRBD1. CDR1 is MDHEN, CDR2 SYDVKM, per germline. The CDR3 has 15 residues. The V gene end was trimmed by 5 bases and the J gene end by 4 bases; junction bases not matched to a gene: 9.